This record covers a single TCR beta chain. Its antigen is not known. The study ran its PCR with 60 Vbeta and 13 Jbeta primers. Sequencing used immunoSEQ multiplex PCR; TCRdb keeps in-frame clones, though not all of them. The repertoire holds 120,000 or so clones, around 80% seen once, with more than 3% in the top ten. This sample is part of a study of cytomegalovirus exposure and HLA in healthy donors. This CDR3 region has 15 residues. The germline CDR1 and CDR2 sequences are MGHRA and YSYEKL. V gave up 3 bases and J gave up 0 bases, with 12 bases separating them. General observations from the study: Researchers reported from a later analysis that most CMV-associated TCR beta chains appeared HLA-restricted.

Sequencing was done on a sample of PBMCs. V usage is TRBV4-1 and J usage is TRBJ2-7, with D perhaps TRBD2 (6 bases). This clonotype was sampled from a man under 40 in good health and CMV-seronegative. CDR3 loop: CASSQIAESSYEQYF. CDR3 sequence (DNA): TGCGCCAGCAGCCAGATAGCGGAAAGCTCCTACGAGCAGTACTTC.